Listed below are T cell receptor beta chains from one sample, sequenced in a study of blood T cell repertoires in COVID-19. Assay: immunoSEQ multiplex PCR; the TCRdb copy retains only in-frame clones and omits some. The data contain about 190,000 clones, 78% of them seen just once; the ten biggest clones take up under 3.5%. Source material: peripheral blood. These receptors were obtained from a woman aged 80 or over with active or convalescent COVID-19. Each CDR3 is given with its conserved first and last residue. Each record gives: CDR3 DNA, CDR3 protein, clone size, V gene, J gene, D gene. A D gene is named only where the DNA matches it firmly. Size tells how often a clone was seen (once, few, many) or the class of an expanded clone, and some rows leave it out.

CDR3nt: TGTGCCAGCAGCCGACAGGGGGAGCAGTACTTC; CDR3aa: CASSRQGEQYF; abundance: NA; v_gene: TRBV13; j_gene: TRBJ2-7; d_gene: TRBD1
CDR3nt: TGTGCCAGCAGTCAACAGGAGTACACTGAAGCTTTCTTT; CDR3aa: CASSQQEYTEAFF; abundance: NA; v_gene: TRBV6-5; j_gene: TRBJ1-1; d_gene: NA
CDR3nt: TGTGCCTGGAGTCCGACAGGGGAAGATGGCTACACCTTC; CDR3aa: CAWSPTGEDGYTF; abundance: once; v_gene: TRBV30; j_gene: TRBJ1-2; d_gene: TRBD1
CDR3nt: TGTGCCAGCAGTCGACCTAGTAGTAGTTACGAGCAGTACTTC; CDR3aa: CASSRPSSSYEQYF; abundance: NA; v_gene: TRBV28; j_gene: TRBJ2-7; d_gene: NA
CDR3nt: TGTGCCAGCAGTCCCCTCCACACTGAAGCTTTCTTT; CDR3aa: CASSPLHTEAFF; abundance: few; v_gene: TRBV28; j_gene: TRBJ1-1; d_gene: NA
CDR3nt: TGTGCCAGCAGCTACCTACAGGGTGGGATATTCGGTGGCTACACCTTC; CDR3aa: CASSYLQGGIFGGYTF; abundance: NA; v_gene: TRBV5-6; j_gene: TRBJ1-2; d_gene: NA
CDR3nt: TGTGCCAGCAGATTAGGGACAGGGAGCGCTGAAGCTTTCTTT; CDR3aa: CASRLGTGSAEAFF; abundance: NA; v_gene: TRBV7-8; j_gene: TRBJ1-1; d_gene: TRBD1
CDR3nt: TGTGCCAGCGGGGGCCCCGGGGCCGCTCAACACACCTTC; CDR3aa: CASGGPGAAQHTF; abundance: few; v_gene: TRBV2; j_gene: TRBJ1-2; d_gene: NA
CDR3nt: TGTGCCAGCAGACTAGCGGGGGGGCGAGAGACCCAGTACTTC; CDR3aa: CASRLAGGRETQYF; abundance: NA; v_gene: TRBV6-5; j_gene: TRBJ2-5; d_gene: TRBD2
CDR3nt: TGTGCCAGCGGACAGGGGACGACAGAGACCCAGTACTTC; CDR3aa: CASGQGTTETQYF; abundance: NA; v_gene: TRBV12-3/TRBV12-4; j_gene: TRBJ2-5; d_gene: TRBD1
CDR3nt: TGTGCCAGCAGCCAAGATCAAGATACGCAGTATTTT; CDR3aa: CASSQDQDTQYF; abundance: NA; v_gene: TRBV3-1/TRBV3-2; j_gene: TRBJ2-3; d_gene: NA
CDR3nt: TGCGCCAGCAGCTTGGTAGTCTCCGGACAGGGGGATGAGCAGTTCTTC; CDR3aa: CASSLVVSGQGDEQFF; abundance: NA; v_gene: TRBV5-1; j_gene: TRBJ2-1; d_gene: TRBD1
CDR3nt: TGTGCCAGCAGTGACCCCTCCCGGGGGGCCCAGTACTTC; CDR3aa: CASSDPSRGAQYF; abundance: NA; v_gene: TRBV7-2; j_gene: TRBJ2-5; d_gene: TRBD2
CDR3nt: TGCGCCAGCAGCCCCAATGCCAGGGTGAACACTGAAGCTTTCTTT; CDR3aa: CASSPNARVNTEAFF; abundance: NA; v_gene: TRBV5-1; j_gene: TRBJ1-1; d_gene: NA
CDR3nt: TGCGCCAGCCGAAAAGAAGGACAGGACACAGATACGCAGTATTTT; CDR3aa: CASRKEGQDTDTQYF; abundance: NA; v_gene: TRBV5-1; j_gene: TRBJ2-3; d_gene: TRBD1
CDR3nt: TGTGCCAGCAGCCCTGGCCGTTTGGGCAATCAGCCCCAGCATTTT; CDR3aa: CASSPGRLGNQPQHF; abundance: NA; v_gene: TRBV28; j_gene: TRBJ1-5; d_gene: NA
CDR3nt: TGTGCCAGCAGGGGAGCGGGGGGGAGGACAGATACGCAGTATTTT; CDR3aa: CASRGAGGRTDTQYF; abundance: NA; v_gene: TRBV2; j_gene: TRBJ2-3; d_gene: TRBD2
CDR3nt: TGTGCCAGCAGCTTACAGTTCTCTGGAAACACCATATATTTT; CDR3aa: CASSLQFSGNTIYF; abundance: NA; v_gene: TRBV7-2; j_gene: TRBJ1-3; d_gene: NA